This paragraph reports one T cell receptor beta chain. Antigen unknown. This record belongs to a study of vaccination effects on CD4 cells after COVID-19. Broader study findings: Substantial clonal contraction characterized both infection- and vaccine-induced clones late after vaccination.

With the ViraFEST assay, the study expanded antigen-specific CD4+ T cells using viral peptide pools, then sequenced them. After less than 11 days in culture, the CD4+ T cells were isolated. Participants received two doses of either the BNT162b2 or mRNA-1273 vaccine. Nucleocapsid antibody tests were negative, and the vaccine recipients had no prior SARS-CoV-2 infection. After 1.8 million or so PBMC were placed in each well, they were cultured with about 10 IU/ml IL-2 and 10 ug/ml peptides. On both days 3 and 7, half of the culture medium was replaced with IL-2 medium. Repertoires were generated with immunoSEQ multiplex PCR, while TCRdb's copy carries only in-frame clones and drops some. The sample holds about 46,000 clones, over 60% seen once. Germline V lookup: CDR1 SEHNR, CDR2 FQNEAQ (reference sequence). The CDR3 is 15 residues long. V shed 1 base and J shed 4 bases, with 13 bases lying between them.

The sequences come from CD4+ T cells from PBMCs cultured with HCoV-OC43 spike peptides, collected after COVID-19 vaccination. As to subset: HCoV-OC43 spike overlapping peptide pool stimulation. The genes are TRBV7-9 and TRBJ1-2; D might be TRBD1 (6 bases). The TCR was taken from a human donor who received a COVID-19 vaccine. Written as DNA, the CDR3 is TGTGCCAGCAGCTTAGAGCTTGGGACAAGCTATGGCTACACCTTC. The encoded protein is CASSLELGTSYGYTF.